These 15 T cell receptor beta chains were sequenced from one sample in a study of immune characterization of retroperitoneal liposarcoma. MiXCR was run by TCRdb on the PCR reads, yielding one entry per CDR3 protein. The sample shows 2,900 or so distinct CDR3 sequences, approximately 50% of them seen only once. The sample consisted of tumor tissue. These receptors were collected from a male donor with retroperitoneal liposarcoma.

The chain has TRBV10-3 and TRBJ1-2; perhaps TRBD1 as D (6 bases). The length of the CDR3 is 16 residues. Germline lookup yields CDR1 ENHRY and CDR2 SYGVKD. Trimming pared 6 bases from V and 2 bases from J, leaving 19 bases between. CDR3 DNA: TGTGCCATCAGGCCCGCGGGGGCGAGAGGAAACTATGGCTACACCTTC. This encodes CAIRPAGARGNYGYTF.

The chain combines TRBV12-3 or TRBV12-4 with TRBJ2-5; 8 bases line up with TRBD1. The J call is doubtful: the DNA matches TRBJ2-7 better. The CDR3 is made up of 14 amino acids. CDR3 in DNA: TGTGCCAGCAGGGCGGGACAGGAGGGTGGCGAGCAGTACTTC. It encodes CASRAGQEGGEQYF.

This clonotype occurred a few times. The rearrangement joins TRBV12-3 or TRBV12-4 to TRBJ2-2; TRBD2 agrees at 8 bases. V trimming: 5 bases; J trimming: 2 bases; junction bases outside the gene matches: 7. The CDR3 has 16 residues. CDR3 coding DNA: TGTGCCAGCAGTCATACACTAGCGGTAAACACCGGGGAGCTGTTTTTT. Encoded protein: CASSHTLAVNTGELFF.

This chain uses TRBV6-1 with TRBJ2-1; D unclear. The germline V gene encodes CDR1 MNHNS and CDR2 SASEGT. The V gene lost 2 bases and the J gene lost 5 bases, with 16 bases spanning the gap. The CDR3 is 16 amino acids. For the CDR3, the DNA is TGTGCCAGCAGTGAAATACACACCGGTCGAAACAATGAGCAGTTCTTC. Its protein is CASSEIHTGRNNEQFF.

This CDR3 reads CASSYRGQTYNEQFF. CDR3 DNA: TGTGCCAGCAGTTACCGGGGACAAACCTACAATGAGCAGTTCTTC. The chain recombines TRBV6-6 with TRBJ2-1; possible D gene TRBD1, 6 bases. Trimming stripped 2 bases from V and 2 bases from J, with 10 bases between. CDR1 is MNHNY, CDR2 SVGAGI, per germline (reference sequence). CDR3 size: 15 residues.

The chain employs TRBV12-3 or TRBV12-4 and TRBJ2-1, with 12 nucleotides matching TRBD2. The CDR3 extends over 14 amino acids. Unmatched junction bases numbered 0, after V lost 1 base and J lost 8 bases. The CDR3 sequence is CASSLGLAGDEQFF. CDR3 coding DNA: TGTGCCAGCAGTTTAGGACTAGCGGGAGATGAGCAGTTCTTC.

Comment on this clonotype: The junction departs from germline at one end; a sequencing error may be responsible. The J gene is TRBJ2-1, the V gene TRBV27; D gene unclear. The V gene's germline CDR1 is MNHEY and CDR2 SMNVEV (reference sequence). There are 14 residues in the CDR3. The DNA of the CDR3 is TGTGCCAGCAGTCTATTTGGTTCCTACAATGAGCAGTTCTTT. Protein: CASSLFGSYNEQFF.

By proportion, this clonotype is large (0.1 to 1%). V gene TRBV7-2 combines with J gene TRBJ2-1; no reliable D call. V dropped 2 bases and J dropped 0 bases, with 17 bases sitting between them. Germline CDR1 reads SGHTA; CDR2 reads FQGNSA. The CDR3 is 18 amino acids. This CDR3 is CASSLIKQFPVSYNEQFF. CDR3 DNA: TGTGCCAGCAGCTTAATCAAACAGTTTCCAGTCTCCTACAATGAGCAGTTCTTC.

By share, this clonotype ranks as medium-sized (0.01 to 0.1%). This chain connects TRBV12-3 or TRBV12-4 to TRBJ2-1, with 11 bases aligning to TRBD2. The CDR3 contains 16 residues. Trimming cost V 4 bases and J 6 bases; bases outside gene matches: 8. The CDR3 DNA reads TGTGCCAGCAGTTCCCTAGCGGGAGGCACCATCAATGAGCAGTTCTTC. Amino acid sequence: CASSSLAGGTINEQFF.

The sample holds a few counts of this clonotype. The chain recombines TRBV7-2 with TRBJ1-1; D not certain. The V gene lost 4 bases and the J gene lost 0 bases, with 6 bases spanning the gap. The germline CDR1 and CDR2 sequences are SGHTA and FQGNSA. The CDR3 covers 13 residues. The CDR3 nucleotides are TGTGCCAGCAGCTCGGGGATGAACACTGAAGCTTTCTTT. It yields the protein CASSSGMNTEAFF. Combining the CDR3 with reference TRBV7-2 and TRBJ1-1 gives the whole variable domain GAGVSQSPSNKVTEKGKDVELRCDPISGHTALYWYRQSLGQGLEFLIYFQGNSAPDKSGLPSDRFSAERTGGSVSTLTIQRTQQEDSAVYLCASSSGMNTEAFFGQGTRLTVV.

V is TRBV6-5 and J is TRBJ2-4; 9 bases map to TRBD1. J lost 8 bases, V lost 2 bases, and 4 bases had no gene match. The CDR3 is 14 residues long. CDR1 and CDR2 from the germline V gene are MNHEY and SVGAGI. The CDR3 sequence: CASSYRDRVDIQYF. The DNA for the CDR3 is TGTGCCAGCAGTTACCGGGACAGGGTCGACATTCAGTACTTC.

Comment on this clonotype: No conserved phenylalanine or tryptophan is present at the end of the CDR3, so a read error is the likely explanation. V and J are TRBV7-8 and TRBJ2-1, with TRBD2 matching 9 bases. Germline CDR1 is SGHVS and CDR2 is FQNEAQ. The CDR3 is 14 amino acids. Here the CDR3 reads CASSVAGESNEQFC. The CDR3 nucleotides are TGTGCCAGCAGCGTAGCGGGAGAGAGCAATGAGCAGTTCTGT.

By sample share, this clonotype is large (0.1 to 1%). J is TRBJ2-5 and V is TRBV6-1; no clear D gene. The V end lost 2 bases, the J end lost 5 bases, and 12 bases lay between the germline ends. Per the germline V gene, CDR1 is MNHNS and CDR2 is SASEGT. The CDR3 has 14 amino acids. The CDR3 region is CASSEPQTRETQYF. In DNA, the CDR3 is TGTGCCAGCAGTGAACCCCAAACCAGGGAGACCCAGTACTTC.

V gene TRBV6-1 combines with J gene TRBJ2-1; D gene uncertain. The germline gives CDR1 MNHNS, CDR2 SASEGT. The CDR3 covers 16 residues. The V and J ends lost 8 bases and 5 bases respectively, with 22 bases between them. The CDR3 DNA reads TGTGCCAGCCGAAGATCAGTCAACCTATTCGACAATGAGCAGTTCTTC. It specifies CASRRSVNLFDNEQFF.

This clonotype was recorded a few times. V and J are TRBV7-2 and TRBJ2-1; 9 bases match TRBD1. The CDR3 totals 15 residues. CDR1 and CDR2 from the germline V gene are SGHTA and FQGNSA. Trimming removed 5 bases from V and 7 bases from J; junction bases left unmatched: 9. CDR3 region: CASSAHRGRDNEQFF. Here the CDR3 DNA reads TGTGCCAGCAGCGCACACAGGGGGCGGGATAATGAGCAGTTCTTC.